The source of this T cell receptor (beta chain) is a study of cytomegalovirus exposure and HLA in healthy donors. 13 Jbeta primers and 60 Vbeta primers were used for the PCR. Sequencing was performed with immunoSEQ multiplex PCR; in TCRdb, only in-frame clones are kept and a portion is missing. The sample records under 200,000 clones, 68% being singletons. Sequenced: PBMCs. The receptor comes from a man aged 45-60 years in good health and CMV-seronegative.

The CDR3 protein is CASSRGTLQETQYF. For the CDR3, the DNA is TGTGCCAGCAGCCGAGGGACATTGCAAGAGACCCAGTACTTC. The chain joins TRBV9 to TRBJ2-5; a possible D gene is TRBD1 (6 bases). The CDR3 extends over 14 amino acids. The germline V gene encodes CDR1 SGDLS and CDR2 YYNGEE. Trimming pared 4 bases from V and 2 bases from J, leaving 12 bases between. Looking up the rest from reference TRBV9 and TRBJ2-5 gives the full variable domain: DSGVTQTPKHLITATGQRVTLRCSPRSGDLSVYWYQQSLDQGLQFLIQYYNGEERAKGNILERFSAQQFPDLHSELNLSSLELGDSALYFCASSRGTLQETQYFGPGTRLLVL.